These 16 T cell receptor beta chains originate from one sample sequenced in a study of T cell repertoires in cytomegalovirus infection. TCRdb reprocessed the reads with MiXCR, giving one entry per CDR3 protein. The sample holds roughly 640,000 distinct CDR3 sequences, 20% to 25% seen once. What was sequenced was CD8+ T cells from PBMCs. All receptors come from a human donor in good health (CMV status not recorded). Some clones in this sample may be carry-over from other donors' samples.

This clonotype appeared a few times. V usage is TRBV6-6 and J usage is TRBJ2-3; 7 bases are a match to TRBD2. V lost 10 bases to trimming and J lost 1 base; unmatched junction nucleotides: 5. CDR3 length equals 13 residues. Germline CDR1 reads MNHNY; CDR2 reads SVGAGI (reference sequence). The CDR3, as DNA: TGTGCCACCCAGGCGGGGGGCACAGATACGCAGTATTTT. Its translation is CATQAGGTDTQYF.

A note on this clonotype: At one end, the junction sequence differs from germline, possibly due to a read error. The chain employs TRBV12-3 or TRBV12-4 and TRBJ1-6; D might be TRBD1 (5 bases). The CDR3 runs to 14 residues. CDR3 amino acids: CVSSLTGDNSPLHF. The CDR3 nucleotides are TGTGTCAGCAGTTTAACAGGAGATAATTCACCCCTCCACTTT.

The chain has TRBV7-2 and TRBJ2-5; weak D call: TRBD1 (5 bases). The CDR3 is 13 amino acids. CDR1 is SGHTA and CDR2 is FQGNSA in the germline V gene. V was cut by 8 bases and J by 1 base, with 11 bases left in between. In nucleotides, the CDR3 is TGTGCCAGCGCCAGGGTGCCCCAAGAGACCCAGTACTTC. Its translation is CASARVPQETQYF. Filled out from reference TRBV7-2 and TRBJ2-5, the complete variable domain reads GAGVSQSPSNKVTEKGKDVELRCDPISGHTALYWYRQSLGQGLEFLIYFQGNSAPDKSGLPSDRFSAERTGGSVSTLTIQRTQQEDSAVYLCASARVPQETQYFGPGTRLLVL.

This chain connects TRBV24-1 to TRBJ2-1; D might be TRBD1 (6 bases). Germline-derived CDR1 and CDR2 are KGHDR and SFDVKD. With 1 base removed from V and 8 bases from J, the gap between germline ends came to 11 bases. The CDR3 is 14 residues long. CDR3 sequence (DNA): TGTGCCACCAGTGATTTTCAGGGGATGCATGAGCAGTTCTTC. As protein: CATSDFQGMHEQFF.

The rearrangement links TRBV20-1 to TRBJ2-1; 8 bases match TRBD2. The V gene end was trimmed by 7 bases and the J gene end by 9 bases; junction bases not matched to a gene: 17. Germline V gives CDR1 DFQATT, CDR2 SNEGSKA (reference sequence). CDR3 length: 15 residues. The DNA for the CDR3 is TGCAGTGGGACCCCTTATAGGCGGGGGGTAGGTGAGCAGTTCTTC. This codes for CSGTPYRRGVGEQFF.

The chain has TRBV6-5 and TRBJ1-1; the D is unclear. The CDR3 spans 15 residues. V was cut by 1 base and J by 4 bases, with 13 bases left in between. From germline, CDR1 is MNHEY and CDR2 SVGAGI. CDR3 amino acids: CASSYYHDKPTEAFF. CDR3 DNA: TGTGCCAGCAGTTACTACCATGACAAGCCCACTGAAGCTTTCTTT.

This clonotype was seen more than once but under ten times. CDR3 region: CASSYSVTRSVGWNTEAFF. CDR3 DNA sequence: TGTGCCAGCAGTTACTCGGTGACAAGATCAGTCGGGTGGAACACTGAAGCTTTCTTT. The V call is TRBV6-5, the J call TRBJ1-1; no clear D. Germline loops: CDR1 MNHEY, CDR2 SVGAGI. V was cut by 0 bases and J by 1 base, with 21 bases left in between. This CDR3 spans 19 amino acids.

This clonotype appeared a few times. The chain recombines TRBV7-9 with TRBJ2-1; D may be TRBD2 (6 bases). CDR3 length: 15 amino acids. Germline assignment: CDR1 SEHNR and CDR2 FQNEAQ (reference sequence). Trimming pared 2 bases from V and 3 bases from J, leaving 11 bases between. The CDR3 here is CASSLYQGGYNEQFF. The DNA for the CDR3 is TGTGCCAGCAGCTTATATCAGGGAGGCTACAATGAGCAGTTCTTC.

J is TRBJ2-5 and V is TRBV2, with 8 bases identical to TRBD2. The CDR3 consists of 14 residues. The ends lost 6 bases at V and 2 bases at J; junction bases unmatched: 5. Germline lookup yields CDR1 SNHLY and CDR2 FYNNEI. Here the CDR3 reads CASRQRGNQETQYF. The CDR3 DNA sequence: TGTGCCAGCAGACAGCGGGGGAATCAAGAGACCCAGTACTTC.

The chain employs TRBV12-5 and TRBJ1-1, with 7 bases that match TRBD1. CDR1 LGHNT and CDR2 FRNRAP come from the germline V gene. This CDR3 has 12 amino acids. V was pared by 1 base and J by 9 bases, with 2 bases of the junction left unmatched. CDR3 loop: CASGLGTGKAFF. The CDR3 DNA is TGTGCTAGTGGTTTGGGGACAGGAAAAGCTTTCTTT.

This clonotype was detected only a few times. The gene calls are TRBV10-3 and TRBJ2-1, with 12 bases that match TRBD2. This CDR3 is 14 amino acids long. V was pared by 7 bases and J by 9 bases, with 7 bases of the junction left unmatched. CDR1 is ENHRY and CDR2 is SYGVKD in the germline V gene. The CDR3 coding sequence is TGTGCCATCACCTCTAGCGGGGGGGCGGGTGAGCAGTTCTTC. Protein: CAITSSGGAGEQFF.

This clonotype has ten or more counts. V gene TRBV7-6 combines with J gene TRBJ2-7, with a tentative D call TRBD1 (6 bases). Looked up from germline, CDR1 is SGHVS and CDR2 is FNYEAQ. The CDR3 length is 14 residues. Trimming shortened V by 5 bases and J by 2 bases, and 13 bases separated the two germline ends. This chain's CDR3 is CASSPGDTTYEQYF. Written as DNA, the CDR3 is TGTGCCAGCAGCCCCGGGGACACAACCTACGAGCAGTACTTC.

V gene TRBV28 combines with J gene TRBJ2-7; possibly TRBD2 for D (6 bases). The CDR3 totals 13 residues. The germline V and J ends were trimmed by 2 bases and 3 bases, with 8 bases remaining between them. CDR1 and CDR2 from the germline V gene are MDHEN and SYDVKM. CDR3 bases: TGTGCCAGCAGTTTAAACGGGGGCTACGAGCAGTACTTC. It codes for CASSLNGGYEQYF. Based on the CDR3 plus reference TRBV28 and TRBJ2-7, the full variable domain is DVKVTQSSRYLVKRTGEKVFLECVQDMDHENMFWYRQDPGLGLRLIYFSYDVKMKEKGDIPEGYSVSREKKERFSLILESASTNQTSMYLCASSLNGGYEQYFGPGTRLTVT.

The J gene is TRBJ2-1, the V gene TRBV14; 8 bases agree with TRBD2. The CDR3 extends over 15 amino acids. Per the germline V gene, CDR1 is SGHDN and CDR2 is FVKESK. V lost 4 bases and J lost 8; bases outside the gene matches: 10. This CDR3 reads CASSPRGGRMDEQFF. CDR3 DNA: TGTGCCAGCAGCCCCCGGGGGGGCCGGATGGATGAGCAGTTCTTC.

The V call is TRBV7-9, the J call TRBJ2-7, with a possible D match to TRBD2 (6 bases). CDR1 is SEHNR and CDR2 is FQNEAQ in the germline V gene (reference sequence). This CDR3 is built from 13 residues. V was shortened by 5 bases and J by 3 bases, with 11 bases between the two germline ends. The CDR3 DNA sequence: TGTGCCAGCAGCGCACCGGGGGACTACGAGCAGTACTTC. Amino acids: CASSAPGDYEQYF.

This clonotype was seen just once. A much larger clone is a single base away; this may be a read error. The chain carries TRBV7-4 and TRBJ1-6; a possible D gene is TRBD1 (6 bases). The CDR3 has 14 amino acids. Germline-derived CDR1 and CDR2 are SGHVT and SQSDAQ. CDR3 nucleotides: TGTGCCAGCAGCGGGCAGGGGTCGGATTCATCCCTCCACTTT. Protein product: CASSGQGSDSSLHF.